These 23 T cell receptor beta chains share one sample of origin, sequenced in a study of siplizumab effects on memory and regulatory T cells. Data came from immunoSEQ multiplex PCR; TCRdb stores just in-frame clones and leaves some out. The sample has nearly 95,000 clones, about 94% seen once. The sample was non-Treg CD4+ T cells sorted from blood. Every receptor here comes from a human donor in good health.

The chain recombines TRBV2 with TRBJ1-3; D is unclear. V lost 4 bases and J 9 bases, leaving 10 bases between the germline ends. Germline CDR1 SNHLY, CDR2 FYNNEI. This CDR3 spans 12 amino acids. This chain's CDR3 is CASSATGFTIYF. The CDR3 DNA sequence: TGTGCCAGCAGTGCAACGGGGTTCACCATATATTTT. The complete variable domain, with remaining parts taken from reference TRBV2 and TRBJ1-3, reads EPEVTQTPSHQVTQMGQEVILRCVPISNHLYFYWYRQILGQKVEFLVSFYNNEISEKSEIFDDQFSVERPDGSNFTLKIRSTKLEDSAMYFCASSATGFTIYFGEGSWLTVV.

The genes are TRBV7-9 and TRBJ2-1; D is ambiguous. V lost 5 bases to trimming and J lost 0 bases, with 17 bases between them. Germline loops: CDR1 SEHNR, CDR2 FQNEAQ (reference sequence). This CDR3 region has 17 residues. The CDR3 region is CASSPPPVVSSYNEQFF. The CDR3 nucleotides read TGTGCCAGCAGCCCACCTCCAGTCGTCAGCTCCTACAATGAGCAGTTCTTC.

This rearrangement joins TRBV5-1 to TRBJ1-3, with TRBD1 matching 9 bases. In germline, CDR1 is SGHRS, CDR2 YFSETQ. The CDR3 contains 15 residues. J lost 2 bases, V lost 3 bases, and 3 bases had no gene match. CDR3 sequence: CASSYTGGPGNTIYF. In DNA, the CDR3 is TGCGCCAGCAGCTATACAGGGGGCCCTGGAAACACCATATATTTT.

This chain links TRBV5-1 with TRBJ1-1; TRBD1 is a possible D gene (5 bases). The CDR3 totals 15 residues. Trimming took off 5 bases at V and 0 bases at J, with 14 bases between the two ends. The germline V gene has CDR1 SGHRS and CDR2 YFSETQ. Here the CDR3 reads CASRKPDRVNTEAFF. The CDR3 DNA reads TGCGCCAGCAGAAAACCCGACAGAGTGAACACTGAAGCTTTCTTT. Using reference TRBV5-1 and TRBJ1-1 for the parts outside the CDR3, the full variable domain is KAGVTQTPRYLIKTRGQQVTLSCSPISGHRSVSWYQQTPGQGLQFLFEYFSETQRNKGNFPGRFSGRQFSNSRSEMNVSTLELGDSALYLCASRKPDRVNTEAFFGQGTRLTVV.

The rearrangement links TRBV19 to TRBJ2-2; D is tentatively TRBD1 or TRBD2 (5 bases each). The CDR3 is made up of 16 amino acids. Per the germline V gene, CDR1 is LNHDA and CDR2 is SQIVND (reference sequence). Trimming cost V 5 bases and J 5 bases, with 18 bases left between them. CDR3 coding DNA: TGTGCCAGTAGTGGGACCCCCGGGGAGCGTACCGGGGAGCTGTTTTTT. Its protein product is CASSGTPGERTGELFF. The variable domain in full, completed from reference TRBV19 and TRBJ2-2, reads DGGITQSPKYLFRKEGQNVTLSCEQNLNHDAMYWYRQDPGQGLRLIYYSQIVNDFQKGDIAEGYSVSREKKESFPLTVTSAQKNPTAFYLCASSGTPGERTGELFFGEGSRLTVL.

This rearrangement joins TRBV15 to TRBJ2-5; D might be TRBD2 (5 bases). This CDR3 is built from 15 residues. Germline V lookup: CDR1 LNHNV, CDR2 YYDKDF (reference sequence). V dropped 0 bases and J dropped 5 bases, with 13 bases sitting between them. CDR3 bases: TGTGCCACCAGCAGAGATCTAGGCGGGCTGGAGACCCAGTACTTC. Its protein product is CATSRDLGGLETQYF. Looking up the rest from reference TRBV15 and TRBJ2-5 gives the full variable domain: DAMVIQNPRYQVTQFGKPVTLSCSQTLNHNVMYWYQQKSSQAPKLLFHYYDKDFNNEADTPDNFQSRRPNTSFCFLDIRSPGLGDTAMYLCATSRDLGGLETQYFGPGTRLLVL.

The rearrangement links TRBV19 to TRBJ2-6; 9 bases map to TRBD1. Germline-derived CDR1 and CDR2 are LNHDA and SQIVND (reference sequence). Trimming at V came to 6 bases and at J to 1 base, leaving 13 bases not matched to a gene. CDR3 length: 19 residues. The CDR3, as DNA: TGTGCCAGTAGATGGACAGGGGATAAAACACGGTCTGGGGCCAACGTCCTGACTTTC. Amino acids: CASRWTGDKTRSGANVLTF. The entire variable domain, with the rest obtained from reference TRBV19 and TRBJ2-6, is as follows: DGGITQSPKYLFRKEGQNVTLSCEQNLNHDAMYWYRQDPGQGLRLIYYSQIVNDFQKGDIAEGYSVSREKKESFPLTVTSAQKNPTAFYLCASRWTGDKTRSGANVLTFGAGSRLTVL.

The chain couples TRBV19 to TRBJ2-5; D is ambiguous. The CDR3 has 13 amino acids. V was clipped by 3 bases and J by 4 bases, with 9 bases between them. Germline V gene lookup returns CDR1 LNHDA and CDR2 SQIVND (reference sequence). The CDR3 protein is CASSMTDAETQYF. In DNA form, the CDR3 reads TGTGCCAGTAGTATGACTGATGCAGAGACCCAGTACTTC.

The chain recombines TRBV6-6 with TRBJ2-1; the D is unclear. Trimming removed 0 bases from V and 3 bases from J, with 6 bases in between. The CDR3 consists of 14 residues. Germline V gene data show CDR1 as MNHNY and CDR2 as SVGAGI (reference sequence). CDR3: CASSYSASYNEQFF. CDR3 nucleotide sequence: TGTGCCAGCAGTTACTCGGCCAGCTACAATGAGCAGTTCTTC.

The chain couples TRBV11-3 to TRBJ2-7; D possibly corresponds to TRBD2 (6 bases). V was trimmed by 1 base and J by 6 bases, leaving 22 bases between them. The CDR3 covers 17 residues. Germline V gives CDR1 SGHNT, CDR2 YENEEA. CDR3 loop: CASSLVLARTSLAEQYF. The CDR3 bases are TGTGCCAGCAGCTTAGTCCTAGCGAGAACGTCTTTAGCCGAGCAGTACTTC.

The chain couples TRBV5-1 to TRBJ2-1; D is undetermined. Trimming removed 3 bases from V and 3 bases from J, with 4 bases in between. The CDR3 covers 12 residues. CDR1 is SGHRS and CDR2 is YFSETQ in the germline V gene. The CDR3 DNA is TGCGCCAGCAGCTGGGGCTACAATGAGCAGTTCTTC. Residues: CASSWGYNEQFF. The full variable domain, with the rest looked up from reference TRBV5-1 and TRBJ2-1, is KAGVTQTPRYLIKTRGQQVTLSCSPISGHRSVSWYQQTPGQGLQFLFEYFSETQRNKGNFPGRFSGRQFSNSRSEMNVSTLELGDSALYLCASSWGYNEQFFGPGTRLTVL.

The chain employs TRBV11-3 and TRBJ1-1; 8 nucleotides match TRBD1. The CDR3 runs to 15 residues. Germline CDR1 and CDR2: SGHNT and YENEEA. V shed 5 bases and J 5 bases; nucleotides not matched to a gene: 10. CDR3 protein: CASSPIRGRDTEAFF. In DNA, the CDR3 is TGTGCCAGCAGCCCAATCAGGGGGCGCGATACTGAAGCTTTCTTT.

CDR3 nucleotide sequence: TGCGCCAGCAGACCGCACGAGGGGGGTGGCTACACCTTC. Amino acid sequence: CASRPHEGGGYTF. The chain has TRBV5-1 and TRBJ1-2; possibly TRBD1 for D (6 bases). The CDR3 consists of 13 residues. Germline V lookup: CDR1 SGHRS, CDR2 YFSETQ. Deletions cut 5 bases from V and 7 bases from J, with 15 bases between.

The rearrangement uses TRBV5-6 and TRBJ2-7, with a weak D call TRBD2 (6 bases). There are 15 residues in the CDR3. V dropped 4 bases and J dropped 4 bases, with 18 bases sitting between them. CDR1 and CDR2 from the germline V gene are SGHDT and YYEEEE. CDR3 in DNA: TGTGCCAGCAGCCGGCTGCGGGGTTGGAATTACGAGCAGTACTTC. This translates into CASSRLRGWNYEQYF.

The V gene is TRBV11-2, the J gene TRBJ1-2; 8 bases line up with TRBD1. The CDR3 totals 14 residues. CDR1 and CDR2 (germline): SGHAT, FQNNGV. Unmatched junction bases numbered 8, after V lost 5 bases and J lost 6 bases. The CDR3 protein is CASSPTGTGNGYTF. The CDR3 bases are TGTGCCAGCAGCCCTACCGGGACAGGAAATGGCTACACCTTC.

CDR3 residues: CASSESWLAGATGELFF. CDR3 bases: TGTGCCAGCAGTGAGAGTTGGCTAGCGGGAGCAACCGGGGAGCTGTTTTTT. This chain uses TRBV25-1 with TRBJ2-2, with 10 bases that match TRBD2. Germline V gene lookup returns CDR1 MGHDK and CDR2 SYGVNS. The CDR3 is 17 amino acids. The V gene end was trimmed by 3 bases and the J gene end by 5 bases; junction bases not matched to a gene: 9.

The chain links TRBV9 to TRBJ2-7; D might be TRBD2 (7 bases). This CDR3 is 14 amino acids long. From germline, CDR1 is SGDLS and CDR2 YYNGEE. With 0 bases removed from V and 3 bases from J, the gap between germline ends came to 10 bases. The CDR3 DNA is TGTGCCAGCAGCGTAGCGGGGGGCGGCTACGAGCAGTACTTC. Amino acids: CASSVAGGGYEQYF.

The chain carries TRBV7-6 and TRBJ1-3; D call uncertain. Germline V gives CDR1 SGHVS, CDR2 FNYEAQ. V dropped 1 base and J dropped 7 bases, with 17 bases sitting between them. CDR3 size: 16 residues. CDR3 nucleotide sequence: TGTGCCAGCAGCTTAGATCTCACCCGAAAAAGTAACACCATATATTTT. Translation: CASSLDLTRKSNTIYF.

The genes are TRBV29-1 and TRBJ1-2; no reliable D call. The germline V and J ends were trimmed by 4 bases and 5 bases, with 14 bases remaining between them. In germline, CDR1 is SQVTM, CDR2 ANQGSEA. CDR3 size: 13 residues. CDR3 in DNA: TGCAGCGTTGTTGGTGGAGGGAGGTATGGCTACACCTTC. Its translation is CSVVGGGRYGYTF.

The genes are TRBV10-3 and TRBJ1-2; TRBD1 matches 9 bases. This CDR3 comprises 15 residues. Germline loops: CDR1 ENHRY, CDR2 SYGVKD. V shed 4 bases and J 4 bases; nucleotides not matched to a gene: 7. In DNA, the CDR3 is TGTGCCATCAGTGCCGGGGACAGGGAAACCTATGGCTACACCTTC. Translating gives CAISAGDRETYGYTF.

The J gene is TRBJ1-1, the V gene TRBV11-2; D remains ambiguous. The CDR3 runs 14 residues. Germline assignment: CDR1 SGHAT and CDR2 FQNNGV. V lost 6 bases and J lost 0, with 11 bases in between. In nucleotides, the CDR3 is TGTGCCAGCAGTTCAGGACGTATGAACACTGAAGCTTTCTTT. Translation gives CASSSGRMNTEAFF.

The chain employs TRBV7-9 and TRBJ1-2; TRBD1 aligns across 10 bases. Germline trimming cut 1 base from V and 4 bases from J; bases unmatched to any gene: 3. The CDR3 is 15 residues long. Germline CDR1 reads SEHNR; CDR2 reads FQNEAQ (reference sequence). CDR3 loop: CASSLGDRGGYGYTF. CDR3 bases: TGTGCCAGCAGCTTAGGGGACAGGGGTGGCTATGGCTACACCTTC.

The chain is built from TRBV27 and TRBJ2-3; D ambiguous. The germline V gene has CDR1 MNHEY and CDR2 SMNVEV (reference sequence). CDR3 length: 13 residues. Trimming stripped 2 bases from V and 4 bases from J, with 7 bases between. DNA of the CDR3: TGTGCCAGCAGTTTAGTTAGGGCAGATACGCAGTATTTT. This translates into CASSLVRADTQYF.